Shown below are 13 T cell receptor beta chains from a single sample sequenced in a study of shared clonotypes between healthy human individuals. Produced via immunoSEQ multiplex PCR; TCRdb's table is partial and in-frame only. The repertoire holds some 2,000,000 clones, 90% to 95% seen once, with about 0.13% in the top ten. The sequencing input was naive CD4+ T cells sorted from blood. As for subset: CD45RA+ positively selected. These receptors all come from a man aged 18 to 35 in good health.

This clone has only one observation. This CDR3 is CAWSVPRQGVQTQYF. CDR3 DNA sequence: TGTGCCTGGAGTGTACCGCGCCAGGGGGTGCAGACCCAGTACTTC. This sequence joins TRBV30 and TRBJ2-5; TRBD1 agrees at 7 bases. The germline CDR1 and CDR2 sequences are GTSNPN and SVGIG (reference sequence). After removal of 0 bases from V and 6 bases from J, the junction contained 10 bases not matched to a gene. CDR3 length equals 15 residues.

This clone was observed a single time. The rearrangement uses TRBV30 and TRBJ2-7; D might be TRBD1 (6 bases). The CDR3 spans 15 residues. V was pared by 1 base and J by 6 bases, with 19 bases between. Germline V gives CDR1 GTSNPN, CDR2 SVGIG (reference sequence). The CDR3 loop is CAWSGSWQGISEQYF. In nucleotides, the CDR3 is TGTGCCTGGAGTGGGAGTTGGCAGGGGATCTCCGAGCAGTACTTC.

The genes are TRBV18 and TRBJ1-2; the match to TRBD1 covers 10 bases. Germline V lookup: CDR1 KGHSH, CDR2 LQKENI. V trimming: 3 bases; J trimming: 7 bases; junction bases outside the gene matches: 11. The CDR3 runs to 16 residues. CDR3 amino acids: CASSPGQTGTGVGYTF. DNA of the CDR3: TGTGCCAGCTCACCGGGCCAAACCGGGACAGGGGTTGGCTACACCTTC.

This CDR3 is CASSSQRGGGADTQYF. The CDR3 region has the DNA TGTGCCAGCAGCTCCCAGCGGGGGGGTGGGGCAGATACGCAGTATTTT. The chain recombines TRBV7-2 with TRBJ2-3; 10 bases fit TRBD2. With 4 bases clipped from V and 4 bases from J, the junction kept 8 bases outside the gene matches. The CDR3 loop spans 16 amino acids. Per germline, CDR1 SGHTA and CDR2 FQGNSA.

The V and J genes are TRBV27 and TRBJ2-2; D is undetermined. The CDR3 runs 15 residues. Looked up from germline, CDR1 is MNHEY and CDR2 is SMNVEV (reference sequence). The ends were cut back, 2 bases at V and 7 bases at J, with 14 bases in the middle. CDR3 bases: TGTGCCAGCAGTTTACTAACGTTGGGGTACGGGGAGCTGTTTTTT. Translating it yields CASSLLTLGYGELFF.

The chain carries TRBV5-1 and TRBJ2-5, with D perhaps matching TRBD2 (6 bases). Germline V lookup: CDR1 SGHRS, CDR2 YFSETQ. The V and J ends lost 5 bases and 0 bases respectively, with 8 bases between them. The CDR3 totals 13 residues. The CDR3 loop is CASRRDNQETQYF. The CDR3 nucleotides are TGCGCCAGCAGGCGGGATAACCAAGAGACCCAGTACTTC.

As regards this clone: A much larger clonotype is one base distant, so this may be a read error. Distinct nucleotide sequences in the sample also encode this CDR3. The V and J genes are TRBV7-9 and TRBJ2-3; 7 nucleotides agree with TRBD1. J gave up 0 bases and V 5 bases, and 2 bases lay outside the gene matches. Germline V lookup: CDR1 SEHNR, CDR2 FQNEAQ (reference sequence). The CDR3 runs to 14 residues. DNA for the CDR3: TGTGCCAGCAGCCCGGGACAGAGCACAGATACGCAGTATTTT. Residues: CASSPGQSTDTQYF. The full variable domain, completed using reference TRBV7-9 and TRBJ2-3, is DTGVSQNPRHKITKRGQNVTFRCDPISEHNRLYWYRQTLGQGPEFLTYFQNEAQLEKSRLLSDRFSAERPKGSFSTLEIQRTEQGDSAMYLCASSPGQSTDTQYFGPGTRLTVL.

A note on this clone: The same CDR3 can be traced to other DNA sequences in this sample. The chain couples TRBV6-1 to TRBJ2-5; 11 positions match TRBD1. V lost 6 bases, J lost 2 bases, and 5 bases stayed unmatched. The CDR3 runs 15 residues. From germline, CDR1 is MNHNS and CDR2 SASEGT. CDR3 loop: CASRTGTGGQETQYF. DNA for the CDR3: TGTGCCAGCAGAACCGGGACAGGGGGGCAAGAGACCCAGTACTTC.

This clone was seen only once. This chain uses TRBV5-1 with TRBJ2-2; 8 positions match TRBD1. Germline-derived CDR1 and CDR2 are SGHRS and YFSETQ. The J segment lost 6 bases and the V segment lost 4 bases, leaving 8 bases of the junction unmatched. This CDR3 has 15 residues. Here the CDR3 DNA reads TGCGCCAGCAGCCCGCAGGGGGCCGGGGCCGGGGAGCTGTTTTTT. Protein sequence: CASSPQGAGAGELFF.

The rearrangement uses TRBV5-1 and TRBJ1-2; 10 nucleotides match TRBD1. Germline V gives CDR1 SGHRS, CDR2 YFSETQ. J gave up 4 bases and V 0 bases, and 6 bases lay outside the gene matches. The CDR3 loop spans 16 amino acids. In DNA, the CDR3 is TGCGCCAGCAGCTTGGGGTCGGACAGGGGGGCCTATGGCTACACCTTC. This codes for CASSLGSDRGAYGYTF.

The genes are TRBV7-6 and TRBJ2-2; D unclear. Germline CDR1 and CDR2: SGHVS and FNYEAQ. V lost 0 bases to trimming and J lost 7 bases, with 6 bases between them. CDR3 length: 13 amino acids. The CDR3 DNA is TGTGCCAGCAGCTTAGCACCCAGCGGGGAGCTGTTTTTT. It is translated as CASSLAPSGELFF.

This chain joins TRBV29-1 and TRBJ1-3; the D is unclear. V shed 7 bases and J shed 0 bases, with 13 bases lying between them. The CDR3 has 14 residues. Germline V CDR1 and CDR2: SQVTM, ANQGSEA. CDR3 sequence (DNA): TGCAGCGCCGAGATAACCCACTCTGGAAACACCATATATTTT. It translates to CSAEITHSGNTIYF.

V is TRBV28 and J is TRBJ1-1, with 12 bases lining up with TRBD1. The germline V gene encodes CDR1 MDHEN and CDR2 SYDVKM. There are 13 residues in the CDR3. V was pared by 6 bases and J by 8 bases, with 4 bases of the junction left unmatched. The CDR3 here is CASRGQGATEAFF. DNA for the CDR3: TGTGCCAGCAGGGGACAGGGGGCGACCGAAGCTTTCTTT. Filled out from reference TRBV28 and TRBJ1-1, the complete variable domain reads DVKVTQSSRYLVKRTGEKVFLECVQDMDHENMFWYRQDPGLGLRLIYFSYDVKMKEKGDIPEGYSVSREKKERFSLILESASTNQTSMYLCASRGQGATEAFFGQGTRLTVV.